This is a list of T cell receptor beta chains from one sample in a study of T cells in tuberculosis. Profiling relied on immunoSEQ multiplex PCR, and the TCRdb table lists in-frame clones only, not all of them. The data hold fewer than 55,000 clones, with around 96% observed a single time. The specimen was PBMCs, collected at tuberculosis diagnosis. The receptors were sampled from an adult with tuberculosis. Both conserved end residues are part of each CDR3. A D gene is named only where the DNA matches it firmly. Expanded clones get a size class; other rows say once, few or many, or leave the size out.

j_call: TRBJ2-1
d_call: TRBD2
clone_size: few
v_call: TRBV4-3
cdr3_aa: CASSPPGLAYNEQFF
cdr3_nt: TGCGCCAGCAGCCCCCCGGGACTAGCGTACAATGAGCAGTTCTTC

j_call: TRBJ2-7
d_call: TRBD2
clone_size: NA
v_call: TRBV5-1
cdr3_aa: CASSLKGAAGGEQYF
cdr3_nt: TGCGCCAGCAGCTTGAAAGGGGCCGCGGGAGGCGAGCAGTACTTC

j_call: TRBJ2-2
d_call: NA
clone_size: NA
v_call: TRBV30
cdr3_aa: CAWTRMTNTGELFF
cdr3_nt: TGTGCCTGGACCAGGATGACGAACACCGGGGAGCTGTTTTTT

j_call: TRBJ2-1
d_call: NA
clone_size: NA
v_call: TRBV7-2
cdr3_aa: CASSQPRGEQFF
cdr3_nt: TGTGCCAGCAGCCAGCCACGGGGTGAGCAGTTCTTC

j_call: TRBJ1-1
d_call: NA
clone_size: NA
v_call: TRBV15
cdr3_aa: CATSRGLRGAFF
cdr3_nt: TGTGCCACCAGCAGAGGTCTAAGAGGGGCTTTCTTT

j_call: TRBJ1-2
d_call: NA
clone_size: NA
v_call: TRBV25-1
cdr3_aa: CASGGGYGYTF
cdr3_nt: TGTGCCAGCGGCGGGGGCTATGGCTACACCTTC

j_call: TRBJ2-5
d_call: NA
clone_size: NA
v_call: TRBV7-2
cdr3_aa: CASSPFGQETQYF
cdr3_nt: TGTGCCAGCAGCCCATTCGGCCAAGAGACCCAGTACTTC

j_call: TRBJ1-1
d_call: NA
clone_size: NA
v_call: TRBV28
cdr3_aa: CASSYRQLQVAFF
cdr3_nt: TGTGCCAGCAGCTATAGACAGCTTCAGGTAGCTTTCTTT

j_call: TRBJ2-3
d_call: NA
clone_size: NA
v_call: TRBV4-3
cdr3_aa: CASSRAIRDTQYF
cdr3_nt: TGCGCCAGCAGCCGCGCAATCCGGGATACGCAGTATTTT

j_call: TRBJ1-2
d_call: NA
clone_size: NA
v_call: TRBV6-5
cdr3_aa: CASSLQGWGYTF
cdr3_nt: TGTGCCAGCAGCCTACAGGGCTGGGGCTACACCTTC

j_call: TRBJ1-3
d_call: NA
clone_size: few
v_call: TRBV30
cdr3_aa: CAWSVLFGNTIYF
cdr3_nt: TGTGCCTGGAGTGTACTGTTTGGAAACACCATATATTTT

j_call: TRBJ2-7
d_call: NA
clone_size: NA
v_call: TRBV14
cdr3_aa: CASSLGGFLYEQYF
cdr3_nt: TGTGCCAGCAGCCTCGGAGGGTTTTTGTACGAGCAGTACTTC

j_call: TRBJ2-7
d_call: NA
clone_size: NA
v_call: TRBV9
cdr3_aa: CASSVGDPYEQYF
cdr3_nt: TGTGCCAGCAGCGTCGGAGACCCCTACGAGCAGTACTTC

j_call: TRBJ2-3
d_call: TRBD2
clone_size: NA
v_call: TRBV5-6
cdr3_aa: CASSRVAGEGTDTQYF
cdr3_nt: TGTGCCAGCAGCCGAGTGGCGGGGGAGGGCACAGATACGCAGTATTTT

j_call: TRBJ2-1
d_call: TRBD2
clone_size: NA
v_call: TRBV10-3
cdr3_aa: CAISDSGGAHNEQFF
cdr3_nt: TGTGCCATCAGTGACAGCGGGGGGGCCCACAATGAGCAGTTCTTC

j_call: TRBJ1-2
d_call: TRBD1
clone_size: once
v_call: TRBV7-9
cdr3_aa: CASSSRRQGDNGYTF
cdr3_nt: TGTGCCAGCAGCTCTCGCCGACAGGGGGACAATGGCTACACCTTC

j_call: TRBJ1-2
d_call: NA
clone_size: NA
v_call: TRBV10-3
cdr3_aa: CAISEATVGYTF
cdr3_nt: TGTGCCATCAGTGAGGCGACAGTTGGCTACACCTTC

j_call: TRBJ2-3
d_call: NA
clone_size: NA
v_call: TRBV12-5
cdr3_aa: CASGPPPLGTDTQYF
cdr3_nt: TGTGCTAGTGGTCCACCGCCGCTAGGCACAGATACGCAGTATTTT

j_call: TRBJ2-3
d_call: NA
clone_size: NA
v_call: TRBV27
cdr3_aa: CASSFGRNTDTQYF
cdr3_nt: TGTGCCAGCAGTTTTGGCCGAAACACAGATACGCAGTATTTT

j_call: TRBJ2-1
d_call: NA
clone_size: NA
v_call: TRBV7-2
cdr3_aa: CASSSIDRHNEQFF
cdr3_nt: TGTGCCAGCAGCTCAATTGACAGGCACAATGAGCAGTTCTTC

j_call: TRBJ2-7
d_call: NA
clone_size: NA
v_call: TRBV2
cdr3_aa: CASRPSPSSEQYF
cdr3_nt: TGTGCCAGCAGACCCAGTCCCTCAAGCGAGCAGTACTTC